This entry concerns a single T cell receptor (beta chain). The CDR3 has 13 residues. The V gene end was trimmed by 7 bases and the J gene end by 4 bases; junction bases not matched to a gene: 5. Germline V gene data show CDR1 as SNHLY and CDR2 as FYNNEI. This sample was taken from a study of blood T cell repertoires in COVID-19. Across the whole study: Sources were T cells, B-cell-depleted T cells, or PBMCs; the material itself was cDNA or gDNA.

Original methodology: By means of reference gene primer amplification, nucleated cell counts were estimated. Measured with immunoSEQ multiplex PCR; TCRdb has only the in-frame clones, and not every one. V and J calls plus clone size are reproduced from that table; the DNA served to infer D and trimming. The table includes roughly 440,000 clones, around 88% detected once. The sample taken for sequencing was peripheral blood. V gene TRBV2 combines with J gene TRBJ1-2; 8 bases map to TRBD1. The clonotype originates from a woman aged 45-59 years with COVID-19, enrolled during active disease. CDR3 amino acids: CASIDRGSYGYTF. The CDR3, as DNA: TGTGCCAGCATTGACAGGGGCAGCTATGGCTACACCTTC.